This TCR beta chain was documented in a study of blood T cell repertoires in COVID-19. In the authors' workflow: Counts of nucleated cells, estimated from reference gene primer amplification, were obtained. The assay was immunoSEQ multiplex PCR, and TCRdb's table has in-frame clones only and misses some. For V, J and clone size, that table is used; D and trimming come from the DNA. Of roughly 280,000 clones in the sample, around four fifths are singletons; the top ten hold 4.2%. There are 15 residues in the CDR3. The germline V gene has CDR1 SGHTA and CDR2 FQGNSA. V lost 0 bases to trimming and J lost 1 base, with 8 bases between them.

The sequence came from a man aged 55-75 years with acute or convalescent COVID-19. Sequencing input: peripheral blood. The J gene is TRBJ2-3, the V gene TRBV7-2; D not resolved. The CDR3 reads CASSLALWRTDTQYF. The CDR3 DNA follows: TGTGCCAGCAGCTTAGCTCTCTGGCGCACAGATACGCAGTATTTT.